This paragraph covers one T cell receptor beta chain sequence. Antigen: not known. PCR was performed using 60 Vbeta and 13 Jbeta primers. The data were produced by immunoSEQ multiplex PCR, yet TCRdb's version contains in-frame clones alone and is incomplete. The sample lists about 170,000 clones, around four fifths occurring once. This specimen belongs to a study of cytomegalovirus exposure and HLA in healthy donors. Study findings and constraints: Previous analysis showed most TCR beta V segments were productive about 90% or about 30% of the time. An ancestry cluster, one associated with Asian ancestry, reportedly showed fewer N-insertions than the approximately 720-donor mean in a later analysis. Most TCR sequences showed up rarely, but some public TCRs showed up in many donors. Across all donors, roughly uniform sequencing depth was an assumption of the presence/absence analyses.

V was shortened by 1 base and J by 0 bases, with 13 bases between the two germline ends. The germline V gene encodes CDR1 MDHEN and CDR2 SYDVKM. The CDR3 extends over 17 amino acids. J is TRBJ1-3 and V is TRBV28; perhaps TRBD1 as D (6 bases). The source is a woman in her twenties or thirties in good health and CMV-seropositive. Sequencing used PBMCs. This CDR3 reads CASSLFLLTGSGNTIYF. DNA of the CDR3: TGTGCCAGCAGTTTATTTCTGCTGACAGGCTCTGGAAACACCATATATTTT.